The source of this T cell receptor (beta chain) is a study of blood T cell repertoires in COVID-19. At the level of the study: Samples of COVID-19 (acute and convalescent) were obtained from the United States, Italy and Spain. The cDNA or gDNA used as material had been derived from T cells, B-cell-depleted T cells, or PBMCs.

The length of the CDR3 is 13 residues. Germline CDR1 LGHDT, CDR2 YNNKEL (reference sequence). Comments on this clone: At one boundary the junction diverges from the germline segment, which might be a read error.

Authors' methods: Cell counts per sample came from amplifying reference gene primers. Clones were read by immunoSEQ multiplex PCR, and TCRdb kept only the in-frame ones, dropping some. V and J calls and clone size follow that table, whereas D and trimming were derived from the DNA. Of 200,000 or so clones listed, around three quarters were seen once; the top ten hold 15% to 20%. This TCR was sampled from a man between 60 and 75 years old with active or convalescent COVID-19. The V gene is TRBV3-1 (or the pseudogene TRBV3-2), the J gene TRBJ2-5, with 8 bases that match TRBD1. The sequencing sample was made of peripheral blood. The CDR3, as DNA: TGTGCCAGCAGCGGAGGACAGGGCGACAGGGCCGACTTC. Its protein is CASSGGQGDRADF.